Following are 20 T cell receptor beta chains from one sample sequenced in a study of beta chain features in type 1 diabetes. Of the isolated RNA, all was reverse transcribed, and so the sequenced material was expressed TCRB transcripts. Method: immunoSEQ multiplex PCR; TCRdb's copy keeps in-frame clones and lacks some. This sample has more than 350,000 clones, with over 10% found just once. Material: naive CD4+ T cells from blood. The receptors here all came from a woman between 18 and 29 years old in good health.

This chain connects TRBV25-1 to TRBJ1-1; D not certain. The V end was cut by 5 bases, the J end by 0 bases, with 4 bases between. The CDR3 totals 12 residues. CDR1 and CDR2 (germline): MGHDK, SYGVNS. CDR3 sequence reads: CASSTVNTEAFF. The CDR3 region has the DNA TGTGCCAGCAGTACGGTGAACACTGAAGCTTTCTTT.

The chain carries TRBV29-1 and TRBJ2-4; TRBD2 might be the D (5 bases). Germline CDR1 reads SQVTM; CDR2 reads ANQGSEA. The CDR3 has 14 residues. V was trimmed by 4 bases and J by 6 bases, leaving 16 bases between them. The CDR3 DNA sequence: TGCAGCGTTGTCTTCGGGTACGAGGGAAACATTCAGTACTTC. Its translation: CSVVFGYEGNIQYF.

The chain uses TRBV15 and TRBJ2-3; no reliable D call. The CDR3 covers 12 residues. Deletions cut 5 bases from V and 8 bases from J, with 11 bases between. Germline CDR1 is LNHNV and CDR2 is YYDKDF (reference sequence). CDR3 coding DNA: TGTGCCACCAGCCCACGTCGTGGTACGCAGTATTTT. Translating gives CATSPRRGTQYF.

The chain uses TRBV12-5 and TRBJ1-5, with D maybe TRBD1 (6 bases). This CDR3 contains 16 residues. Germline values: CDR1 LGHNT, CDR2 FRNRAP. V was cut by 6 bases and J by 4 bases, with 19 bases left in between. The CDR3 sequence is CASGTRRDTGNQPQHF. In DNA form, the CDR3 reads TGTGCTAGTGGAACACGCCGGGACACGGGAAATCAGCCCCAGCATTTT. Full variable domain (missing parts from reference TRBV12-5 and TRBJ1-5): DARVTQTPRHKVTEMGQEVTMRCQPILGHNTVFWYRQTMMQGLELLAYFRNRAPLDDSGMPKDRFSAEMPDATLATLKIQPSEPRDSAVYFCASGTRRDTGNQPQHFGDGTRLSIL.

The chain uses TRBV5-1 and TRBJ2-5; D gene uncertain. Trimming took 0 bases from V and 1 from J, leaving 7 bases between them. The CDR3 covers 14 residues. CDR1 and CDR2 (germline): SGHRS, YFSETQ. The CDR3 loop is CASSLGMGQETQYF. The DNA of the CDR3 is TGCGCCAGCAGCTTGGGAATGGGCCAAGAGACCCAGTACTTC.

This clone was seen a handful of times. The CDR3 loop is CAWVRQGGQETQYF. The DNA for the CDR3 is TGTGCCTGGGTTCGCCAGGGGGGACAAGAGACCCAGTACTTC. The V call is TRBV30, the J call TRBJ2-5; D perhaps matches TRBD1 (7 bases). The CDR3 is 14 residues long. Germline V gene data show CDR1 as GTSNPN and CDR2 as SVGIG (reference sequence). Trimming took 5 bases from V and 2 from J, leaving 15 bases between them. Full variable domain (rest looked up from reference TRBV30 and TRBJ2-5): SQTIHQWPATLVQPVGSPLSLECTVEGTSNPNLYWYRQAAGRGLQLLFYSVGIGQISSEVPQNLSASRPQDRQFILSSKKLLLSDSGFYLCAWVRQGGQETQYFGPGTRLLVL.

Of note for this clone: At one of its ends the junction is not consistent with the germline gene, which may arise from a read error. The J gene is TRBJ1-2, the V gene TRBV5-4; D remains unclear. The CDR3 covers 11 residues. The germline gives CDR1 SGHNT, CDR2 YYREEE (reference sequence). CDR3 sequence: CASILVRGYTF. Here the CDR3 DNA reads TGTGCCAGCATCTTGGTTCGAGGCTACACCTTC.

This clone was picked up a small number of times. This chain connects TRBV5-1 to TRBJ2-7, with 8 bases aligning to TRBD1. With V trimmed by 4 bases and J by 2 bases, 5 bases remained unmatched. From germline, CDR1 is SGHRS and CDR2 YFSETQ. The CDR3 loop spans 14 amino acids. The DNA for the CDR3 is TGCGCCAGCAGCGGGACAGGTGGGACCTACGAGCAGTACTTC. Protein sequence: CASSGTGGTYEQYF.

The chain carries TRBV9 and TRBJ1-1, with D maybe TRBD1 (6 bases). V gave up 4 bases and J gave up 7 bases, with 14 bases separating them. This CDR3 contains 13 residues. In germline, CDR1 is SGDLS, CDR2 YYNGEE. CDR3 bases: TGTGCCAGCAGCCCGAGGGGGGATGGTGAAGCTTTCTTT. Protein sequence: CASSPRGDGEAFF.

Of note for this clone: The same CDR3 arises from other DNA sequences in this sample as well. This sequence joins TRBV7-3 and TRBJ2-6; D remains ambiguous. The V end was cut by 3 bases, the J end by 0 bases, with 6 bases between. Germline V gene data show CDR1 as SGHTA and CDR2 as FQGTGA. This CDR3 has 15 residues. Here the CDR3 reads CASSLTGSGANVLTF. The CDR3 DNA reads as TGTGCCAGCAGCTTGACGGGCTCTGGGGCCAACGTCCTGACTTTC. Variable domain in full (rest from reference TRBV7-3 and TRBJ2-6): GAGVSQTPSNKVTEKGKYVELRCDPISGHTALYWYRQSLGQGPEFLIYFQGTGAADDSGLPNDRFFAVRPEGSVSTLKIQRTERGDSAVYLCASSLTGSGANVLTFGAGSRLTVL.

The chain has TRBV5-1 and TRBJ2-3; possibly TRBD1 for D (5 bases). Looked up from germline, CDR1 is SGHRS and CDR2 is YFSETQ. V lost 4 bases and J lost 6, with 18 bases in between. This CDR3 has 15 amino acids. CDR3 DNA: TGCGCCAGCAGCGTTCCGGACACCCCAGGGGATACGCAGTATTTT. Translating gives CASSVPDTPGDTQYF. The entire variable domain, with the rest obtained from reference TRBV5-1 and TRBJ2-3, is as follows: KAGVTQTPRYLIKTRGQQVTLSCSPISGHRSVSWYQQTPGQGLQFLFEYFSETQRNKGNFPGRFSGRQFSNSRSEMNVSTLELGDSALYLCASSVPDTPGDTQYFGPGTRLTVL.

The table lists this clone with a few counts. This chain joins TRBV11-3 and TRBJ1-6, with D hard to call. Germline-derived CDR1 and CDR2 are SGHNT and YENEEA. V lost 1 base and J lost 7, with 5 bases in between. This CDR3 is built from 13 residues. The CDR3 sequence: CASSLVTNSPLHF. CDR3 coding DNA: TGTGCCAGCAGCTTAGTAACCAATTCACCCCTCCACTTT.

The rearrangement links TRBV4-1 to TRBJ2-1, with TRBD1 identical over 8 bases. Germline CDR1 and CDR2: MGHRA and YSYEKL. The CDR3 runs 14 residues. The J segment lost 6 bases and the V segment lost 4 bases, leaving 5 bases of the junction unmatched. Here the CDR3 reads CASSPIDRGNEQFF. Written as DNA, the CDR3 is TGCGCCAGCAGCCCGATCGACAGGGGCAATGAGCAGTTCTTC.

This chain joins TRBV7-9 and TRBJ2-6; D gene ambiguous. Germline CDR1 SEHNR, CDR2 FQNEAQ (reference sequence). This CDR3 has 15 residues. V lost 1 base and J lost 0, with 4 bases in between. CDR3 DNA sequence: TGTGCCAGCAGCTTAGTGTTCTCTGGGGCCAACGTCCTGACTTTC. It yields the protein CASSLVFSGANVLTF. The whole variable domain, filled in from reference TRBV7-9 and TRBJ2-6, reads DTGVSQNPRHKITKRGQNVTFRCDPISEHNRLYWYRQTLGQGPEFLTYFQNEAQLEKSRLLSDRFSAERPKGSFSTLEIQRTEQGDSAMYLCASSLVFSGANVLTFGAGSRLTVL.

The chain recombines TRBV19 with TRBJ2-3, with D tentatively TRBD1 or TRBD2 (5 bases each). Trimming removed 3 bases at V and 3 bases at J, with 10 bases between. CDR3 length equals 14 residues. Germline CDR1 and CDR2: LNHDA and SQIVND (reference sequence). The CDR3 DNA follows: TGTGCCAGTAGTATCCAGAGGGGAACAGATACGCAGTATTTT. It specifies CASSIQRGTDTQYF.

V gene TRBV2 combines with J gene TRBJ1-4; D unresolved. The germline V gene has CDR1 SNHLY and CDR2 FYNNEI. V lost 8 bases, J lost 0 bases, and 4 bases lay in between. The CDR3 sequence is 12 residues long. Here the CDR3 DNA reads TGTGCCAGCTCTGCAACTAATGAAAAACTGTTTTTT. As protein: CASSATNEKLFF.

The chain carries TRBV14 and TRBJ1-2; D not certain. This CDR3 has 13 residues. With 2 bases removed from V and 4 bases from J, the gap between germline ends came to 8 bases. Germline loops: CDR1 SGHDN, CDR2 FVKESK. Written as DNA, the CDR3 is TGTGCCAGCAGCCAACGGTACGGCTATGGCTACACCTTC. Protein: CASSQRYGYGYTF.

The genes are TRBV7-8 and TRBJ1-2; D remains ambiguous. The CDR3 is made up of 16 amino acids. The V and J ends lost 5 bases and 0 bases respectively, with 16 bases between them. Germline CDR1 and CDR2: SGHVS and FQNEAQ. The CDR3 reads CASSSRWQAANYGYTF. CDR3 sequence (DNA): TGTGCCAGCAGCAGCCGATGGCAGGCCGCTAACTATGGCTACACCTTC.

The V gene is TRBV19, the J gene TRBJ2-1, with D possibly matching TRBD1 (7 bases). Trimming left V 8 bases short and J 1 base short, with 12 bases between. CDR3 length: 14 amino acids. CDR1 is LNHDA, CDR2 SQIVND, per germline (reference sequence). The CDR3 loop is CASLQGGSYNEQFF. The CDR3 DNA sequence: TGTGCCAGTCTTCAGGGGGGATCCTACAATGAGCAGTTCTTC.

This clone turned up a few times. This chain joins TRBV7-6 and TRBJ1-4; tentative D call: TRBD1 (6 bases). This CDR3 contains 16 residues. V was trimmed by 0 bases and J by 3 bases, leaving 11 bases between them. Germline loops: CDR1 SGHVS, CDR2 FNYEAQ. In nucleotides, the CDR3 is TGTGCCAGCAGCTTAGCGGCGGAGGGGGCTAATGAAAAACTGTTTTTT. Translation gives CASSLAAEGANEKLFF.